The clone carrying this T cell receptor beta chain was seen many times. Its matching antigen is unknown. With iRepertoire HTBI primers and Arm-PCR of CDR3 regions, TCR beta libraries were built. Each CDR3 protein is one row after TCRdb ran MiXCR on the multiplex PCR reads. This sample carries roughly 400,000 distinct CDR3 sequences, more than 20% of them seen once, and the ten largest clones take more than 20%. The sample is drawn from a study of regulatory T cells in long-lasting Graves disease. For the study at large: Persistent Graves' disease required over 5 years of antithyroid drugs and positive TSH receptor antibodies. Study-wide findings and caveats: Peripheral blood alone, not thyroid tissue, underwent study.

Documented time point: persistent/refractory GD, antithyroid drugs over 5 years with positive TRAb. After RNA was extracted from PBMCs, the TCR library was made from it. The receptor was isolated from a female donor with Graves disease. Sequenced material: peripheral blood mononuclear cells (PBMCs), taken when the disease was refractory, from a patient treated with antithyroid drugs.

The CDR3 DNA reads TGTGCCAGCAGCCCCACTGGGTTGGAGACCCAGTACTTC. Its translation: CASSPTGLETQYF. The gene calls are TRBV14 and TRBJ2-5, with D hard to call. The CDR3 has 13 amino acids. The V gene's germline CDR1 is SGHDN and CDR2 FVKESK. Trimming removed 4 bases at V and 5 bases at J, with 11 bases between. Combining the CDR3 with reference TRBV14 and TRBJ2-5 gives the whole variable domain EAGVTQFPSHSVIEKGQTVTLRCDPISGHDNLYWYRRVMGKEIKFLLHFVKESKQDESGMPNNRFLAERTGGTYSTLKVQPAELEDSGVYFCASSPTGLETQYFGPGTRLLVL.